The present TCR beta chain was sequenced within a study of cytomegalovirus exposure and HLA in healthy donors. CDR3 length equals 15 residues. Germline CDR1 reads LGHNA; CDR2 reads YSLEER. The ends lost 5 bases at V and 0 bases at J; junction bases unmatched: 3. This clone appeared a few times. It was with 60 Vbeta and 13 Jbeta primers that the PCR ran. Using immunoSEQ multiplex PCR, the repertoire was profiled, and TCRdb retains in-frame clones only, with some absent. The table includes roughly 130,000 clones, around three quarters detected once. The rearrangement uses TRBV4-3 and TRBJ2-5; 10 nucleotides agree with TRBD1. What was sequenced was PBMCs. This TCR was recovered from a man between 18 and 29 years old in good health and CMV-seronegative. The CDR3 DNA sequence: TGCGCCAGCAGCTCGGACAGGGGGTACCAAGAGACCCAGTACTTC. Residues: CASSSDRGYQETQYF.